The 20 T cell receptor beta chains below were found in one sample sequenced in a study of cytomegalovirus exposure and HLA in healthy donors. The PCR used 60 Vbeta and 13 Jbeta primers. Clones were sequenced by immunoSEQ multiplex PCR, and TCRdb holds only the in-frame ones, with some missing. This sample has 200,000 to 250,000 clones, with just over 75% found just once. The source material was PBMCs. These receptors all come from a man aged 18 to 35 in good health and CMV-seronegative.

The V gene is TRBV2, the J gene TRBJ2-5; unclear D gene. The J call may be wrong; the DNA end is better matched by TRBJ2-7. CDR3 length equals 11 residues. Germline V gene data show CDR1 as SNHLY and CDR2 as FYNNEI. The DNA of the CDR3 is TGTGCCAGCAGTGTTGACAACGAGCAGTACTTC. Protein product: CASSVDNEQYF.

There are a few counts of this clone. The gene calls are TRBV27 and TRBJ1-5, with 7 nucleotides matching TRBD1. The junction had 20 bases not matched to a gene; V was cut back by 9 bases and J by 9 bases. Germline-derived CDR1 and CDR2 are MNHEY and SMNVEV (reference sequence). The length of the CDR3 is 16 residues. The CDR3 region is CASLSIRVTGDRPQHF. In nucleotides, the CDR3 is TGTGCCAGTCTCTCGATTAGGGTAACAGGGGATCGGCCCCAGCATTTT.

The V and J genes are TRBV19 and TRBJ2-3; 7 bases align to TRBD1. The CDR3 is made up of 13 amino acids. The trim removed 10 bases at V and 7 bases at J, leaving 11 bases unmatched. Germline-derived CDR1 and CDR2 are LNHDA and SQIVND (reference sequence). In DNA, the CDR3 is TGTGCCACTCGACAGGGAGCGAAAAATACGCAGTATTTT. Protein: CATRQGAKNTQYF.

In the case of this clone: One end of the junction does not line up with germline, which may come from a read error. The chain links TRBV7-9 to TRBJ2-7; D gene ambiguous. The CDR3 is made up of 11 amino acids. Germline V gene lookup returns CDR1 SEHNR and CDR2 FQNEAQ (reference sequence). The CDR3 region is CSSSLLYEQYF. CDR3 nucleotide sequence: TGTTCCAGCAGCTTATTATACGAGCAGTACTTC.

The rearrangement joins TRBV11-2 to TRBJ2-3; 13 bases are a match to TRBD2. The CDR3 has 16 amino acids. The V segment lost 1 base and the J segment 3 bases; nucleotides outside the gene matches: 1. Germline CDR1 SGHAT, CDR2 FQNNGV. CDR3 residues: CASSLGTSGSTDTQYF. The CDR3 DNA reads as TGTGCCAGCAGCTTAGGGACTAGCGGGAGTACAGATACGCAGTATTTT.

The chain links TRBV28 to TRBJ1-2; 10 nucleotides agree with TRBD1. The germline V gene has CDR1 MDHEN and CDR2 SYDVKM. The CDR3 spans 14 residues. Trimming at V came to 6 bases and at J to 4 bases, leaving 5 bases not matched to a gene. The CDR3 is CASRRQGASYGYTF. The CDR3, as DNA: TGTGCCAGCAGGAGACAGGGGGCAAGCTATGGCTACACCTTC.

The chain combines TRBV5-1 with TRBJ2-7, with 10 positions matching TRBD1. The V and J ends lost 1 base and 3 bases, in that order; junction bases with no gene match: 1. Germline V lookup: CDR1 SGHRS, CDR2 YFSETQ. This CDR3 is 14 amino acids long. The CDR3 nucleotides read TGCGCCAGCAGCTTGCGGACAGGGGGCTACGAGCAGTACTTC. Translated, it gives CASSLRTGGYEQYF.

V usage is TRBV29-1 and J usage is TRBJ2-3; possibly TRBD1 for D (6 bases). V dropped 7 bases and J dropped 4 bases, with 15 bases sitting between them. The germline V gene has CDR1 SQVTM and CDR2 ANQGSEA. The CDR3 totals 13 residues. Written as DNA, the CDR3 is TGCAGCGGCGAAGGGGGATTCTCAGATACGCAGTATTTT. It translates to CSGEGGFSDTQYF.

Points on this clone: A junction boundary mismatches the germline segment, possibly from a read error. This chain links TRBV6-5 with TRBJ1-1; D gene uncertain. There are 15 residues in the CDR3. Germline-derived CDR1 and CDR2 are MNHEY and SVGAGI. In nucleotides, the CDR3 is TGTGCCAGCAGTTACTCCGGAGTGTGGAACGCTGAAGCTTTCTTT. This translates into CASSYSGVWNAEAFF.

The chain has TRBV7-2 and TRBJ1-2, with D perhaps matching TRBD1 (6 bases). The CDR3 spans 14 residues. V lost 7 bases, J lost 2 bases, and 14 bases lay in between. Germline V gives CDR1 SGHTA, CDR2 FQGNSA. CDR3 nucleotide sequence: TGTGCCAGCACCCTGGTCGACAGGAACTATGGCTACACCTTC. It encodes CASTLVDRNYGYTF.

V gene TRBV10-2 combines with J gene TRBJ2-5; 12 positions match TRBD2. The end of the DNA fits TRBJ2-7 better, so the J call may be wrong. Germline CDR1 and CDR2: WSHSY and SAAADI. The CDR3 runs 16 residues. For the CDR3, the DNA is TGCGCCAGCCCTCGACTAGCGGGAGTTCCCTTCGGCGAGCAGTACTTC. Translated, it gives CASPRLAGVPFGEQYF.

The chain links TRBV18 to TRBJ1-4, with 7 bases identical to TRBD1. Per germline, CDR1 KGHSH and CDR2 LQKENI. Unmatched junction bases numbered 0, after V lost 2 bases and J lost 3 bases. The CDR3 loop spans 14 amino acids. The CDR3 DNA reads as TGTGCCAGCTCACCAGGGACAGCTAATGAAAAACTGTTTTTT. Translating gives CASSPGTANEKLFF.

V and J are TRBV19 and TRBJ2-3, with TRBD1 matching over 9 bases. Trimming at V came to 4 bases and at J to 2 bases, leaving 1 base not matched to a gene. Germline values: CDR1 LNHDA, CDR2 SQIVND (reference sequence). The CDR3 is made up of 14 amino acids. The CDR3 DNA follows: TGTGCCAGTAGTAGACAGGGGGACACAGATACGCAGTATTTT. Its translation: CASSRQGDTDTQYF.

The chain uses TRBV28 and TRBJ2-7; TRBD2 agrees at 7 bases. V trimming: 5 bases; J trimming: 2 bases; junction bases outside the gene matches: 15. The CDR3 is 17 residues long. CDR1 is MDHEN and CDR2 is SYDVKM in the germline V gene. The CDR3 here is CASSTPIWGGSTYEQYF. CDR3 coding DNA: TGTGCCAGCAGTACCCCGATCTGGGGGGGTTCTACCTACGAGCAGTACTTC.

The chain recombines TRBV18 with TRBJ2-2; D might be TRBD1 (6 bases). Germline CDR1 reads KGHSH; CDR2 reads LQKENI. The ends were cut back, 6 bases at V and 4 bases at J, with 12 bases in the middle. This CDR3 is built from 14 residues. CDR3 DNA sequence: TGTGCCAGCTCGCTTACAGGGACCACCGGGGAGCTGTTTTTT. This sequence encodes CASSLTGTTGELFF. Full variable domain (remainder filled in from reference TRBV18 and TRBJ2-2): NAGVMQNPRHLVRRRGQEARLRCSPMKGHSHVYWYRQLPEEGLKFMVYLQKENIIDESGMPKERFSAEFPKEGPSILRIQQVVRGDSAAYFCASSLTGTTGELFFGEGSRLTVL.

This chain links TRBV27 with TRBJ2-6, with D possibly TRBD1 on 5 matching bases. The CDR3 is made up of 14 amino acids. Per germline, CDR1 MNHEY and CDR2 SMNVEV (reference sequence). V was clipped by 7 bases and J by 0 bases, with 7 bases between them. The CDR3 DNA reads TGTGCCAGCACGCAGGGCTCTGGGGCCAACGTCCTGACTTTC. Translated: CASTQGSGANVLTF.

J is TRBJ1-1 and V is TRBV30; D is uncertain. Germline CDR1 reads GTSNPN; CDR2 reads SVGIG (reference sequence). The CDR3 is 15 residues long. The V end lost 3 bases, the J end lost 0 bases, and 14 bases lay between the germline ends. CDR3 region: CAWRHGSRVNTEAFF. The CDR3 coding sequence is TGTGCCTGGAGACACGGTTCTCGGGTGAACACTGAAGCTTTCTTT.

The DNA for the CDR3 is TGCGCCAGCAGCTTGGGGCAGGGGGACAACAATGAGCAGTTCTTC. Its translation is CASSLGQGDNNEQFF. The chain carries TRBV5-1 and TRBJ2-1; 7 nucleotides match TRBD1. Germline V gene lookup returns CDR1 SGHRS and CDR2 YFSETQ. The V segment lost 0 bases and the J segment 5 bases; nucleotides outside the gene matches: 5. The CDR3 runs to 15 residues.

The V gene is TRBV21-1, the J gene TRBJ1-1; TRBD1 was called by the table and not checked on the DNA. TRBV21-1 is noted as a pseudogene. The CDR3 sequence is 16 residues long. CDR3 in DNA: TGTGCCAGCAGCAAAGAGGAGGGAACAGGGGACACTGAAGCTTTCTTT. Encoded protein: CASSKEEGTGDTEAFF.

Only a few counts were recorded for this clone. This chain links TRBV10-3 with TRBJ1-5; maybe TRBD1 (6 bases). Per germline, CDR1 ENHRY and CDR2 SYGVKD. CDR3 length: 17 amino acids. V dropped 0 bases and J dropped 4 bases, with 16 bases sitting between them. The CDR3 DNA is TGTGCCATCAGTGAGTCGATAAGGACAGTAGGAAATCAGCCCCAGCATTTT. This sequence encodes CAISESIRTVGNQPQHF.